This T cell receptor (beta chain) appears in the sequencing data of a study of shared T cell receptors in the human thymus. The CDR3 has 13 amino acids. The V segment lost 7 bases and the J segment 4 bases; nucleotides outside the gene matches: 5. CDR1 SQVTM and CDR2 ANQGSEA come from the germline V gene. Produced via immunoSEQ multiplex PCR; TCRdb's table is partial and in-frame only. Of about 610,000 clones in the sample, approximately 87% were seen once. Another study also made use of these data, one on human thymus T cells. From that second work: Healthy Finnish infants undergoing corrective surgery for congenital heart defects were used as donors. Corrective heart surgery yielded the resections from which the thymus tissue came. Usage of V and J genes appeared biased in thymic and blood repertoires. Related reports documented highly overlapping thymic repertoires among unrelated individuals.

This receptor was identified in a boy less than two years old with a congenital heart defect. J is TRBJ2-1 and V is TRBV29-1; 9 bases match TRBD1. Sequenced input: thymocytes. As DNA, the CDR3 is TGCAGCGCCCGAGGGACAGGGTACAATGAGCAGTTCTTC. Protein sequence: CSARGTGYNEQFF.